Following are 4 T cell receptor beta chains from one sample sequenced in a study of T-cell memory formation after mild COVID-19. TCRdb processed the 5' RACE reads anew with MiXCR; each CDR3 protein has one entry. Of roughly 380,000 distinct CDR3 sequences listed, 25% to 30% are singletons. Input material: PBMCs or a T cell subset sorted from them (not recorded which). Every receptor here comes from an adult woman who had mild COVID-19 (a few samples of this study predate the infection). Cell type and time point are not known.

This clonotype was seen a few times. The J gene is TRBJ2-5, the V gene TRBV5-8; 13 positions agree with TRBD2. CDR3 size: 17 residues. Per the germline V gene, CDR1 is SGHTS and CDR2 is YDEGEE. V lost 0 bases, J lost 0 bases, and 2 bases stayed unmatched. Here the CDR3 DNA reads TGTGCCAGCAGCTTGGGAGGGACTAGCGGGAACCAAGAGACCCAGTACTTC. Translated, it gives CASSLGGTSGNQETQYF.

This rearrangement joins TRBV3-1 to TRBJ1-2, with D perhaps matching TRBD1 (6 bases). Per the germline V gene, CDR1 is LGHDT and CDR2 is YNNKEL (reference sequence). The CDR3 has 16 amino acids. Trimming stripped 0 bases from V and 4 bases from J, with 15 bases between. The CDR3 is CASSQERQGRGYGYTF. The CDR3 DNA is TGTGCCAGCAGCCAAGAAAGGCAGGGGAGAGGCTATGGCTACACCTTC.

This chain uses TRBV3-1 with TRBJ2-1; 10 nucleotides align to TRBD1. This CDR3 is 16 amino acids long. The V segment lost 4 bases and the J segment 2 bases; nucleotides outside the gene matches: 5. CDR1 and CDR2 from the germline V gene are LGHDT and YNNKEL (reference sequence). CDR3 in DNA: TGTGCCAGCAGCCCCCGGGACAGGGGTCCCTACAATGAGCAGTTCTTC. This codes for CASSPRDRGPYNEQFF.

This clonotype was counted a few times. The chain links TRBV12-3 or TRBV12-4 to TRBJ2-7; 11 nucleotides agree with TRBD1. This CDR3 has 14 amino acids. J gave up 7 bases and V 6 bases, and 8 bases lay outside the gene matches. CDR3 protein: CASSSGQGAREQYF. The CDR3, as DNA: TGTGCCAGCAGCTCAGGACAGGGGGCTAGGGAGCAGTACTTC.